Below, 8 T cell receptor beta chains from the same sample are listed, as sequenced in a study of CD8+ T cells in alopecia areata. As to treatment: oral pan-JAK inhibitor, 5-10 mg twice daily. In each case, RNA was isolated and then reverse transcribed into cDNA as the sequencing template. Sequencing was performed with immunoSEQ multiplex PCR; in TCRdb, only in-frame clones are kept and a portion is missing. The table records fewer than 250,000 clones, roughly two fifths of them present only once. This specimen was CD4+ T cells sorted from blood, taken at approximately week 36, from a patient treated with tofacitinib. The receptors derive from a human donor with alopecia areata.

This clone was seen a few times. The chain couples TRBV6-5 to TRBJ2-7; either TRBD1 or TRBD2 may fit D (6 bases each). V was clipped by 5 bases and J by 10 bases, with 12 bases between them. This CDR3 is built from 11 residues. The germline V gene encodes CDR1 MNHEY and CDR2 SVGAGI. The CDR3 DNA reads as TGTGCCAGCAGTGCCTCCGGGGGCCAGTACTTC. Translating gives CASSASGGQYF.

Notes on this clone: Other DNA sequences from this sample encode an identical CDR3 as well. V is TRBV5-1 and J is TRBJ2-6; D may be TRBD2 (6 bases). The CDR3 has 16 amino acids. V shed 0 bases and J shed 0 bases, with 7 bases lying between them. Germline CDR1 and CDR2: SGHRS and YFSETQ. CDR3 sequence: CASSLAGSSGANVLTF. For the CDR3, the DNA is TGCGCCAGCAGCTTGGCCGGGAGCTCTGGGGCCAACGTCCTGACTTTC.

This chain connects TRBV25-1 to TRBJ1-1; D call uncertain. Between the trimmed V and J ends, which lost 4 bases and 0 bases, there was a span of 9 bases. CDR1 MGHDK and CDR2 SYGVNS come from the germline V gene. The CDR3 covers 14 residues. Here the CDR3 DNA reads TGTGCCAGCAGTGTGCGGGGATTGAACACTGAAGCTTTCTTT. Protein: CASSVRGLNTEAFF.

The J gene is TRBJ1-2, the V gene TRBV29-1; 8 nucleotides align to TRBD1. The length of the CDR3 is 14 residues. V lost 5 bases, J lost 4 bases, and 9 bases stayed unmatched. Looked up from germline, CDR1 is SQVTM and CDR2 is ANQGSEA. For the CDR3, the DNA is TGCAGCGTTTCTGTGGACAGGGCAACCTATGGCTACACCTTC. As protein: CSVSVDRATYGYTF.

The chain is built from TRBV5-1 and TRBJ2-3, with TRBD2 matching 7 bases. The CDR3 loop spans 14 amino acids. Germline CDR1 is SGHRS and CDR2 is YFSETQ. J gave up 6 bases and V 0 bases, and 4 bases lay outside the gene matches. The CDR3 DNA is TGCGCCAGCAGCTTGGGCACTAGCGTTGATACGCAGTATTTT. This sequence encodes CASSLGTSVDTQYF.

The rearrangement links TRBV5-1 to TRBJ1-2, with a tentative D call TRBD1 (5 bases). The germline gives CDR1 SGHRS, CDR2 YFSETQ. The CDR3 is 17 residues long. Trimming pared 0 bases from V and 2 bases from J, leaving 17 bases between. The CDR3 spells CASSLEGYRDGNYGYTF. Written as DNA, the CDR3 is TGCGCCAGCAGCTTGGAAGGGTACCGGGACGGCAACTATGGCTACACCTTC.

This chain links TRBV29-1 with TRBJ1-1; D not certain. Germline values: CDR1 SQVTM, CDR2 ANQGSEA. Deletions cut 5 bases from V and 1 base from J, with 17 bases between. This CDR3 has 15 residues. CDR3 sequence: CSVMDLPGGNTEAFF. As DNA, the CDR3 is TGCAGCGTTATGGACCTCCCTGGCGGGAACACTGAAGCTTTCTTT.

The rearrangement joins TRBV5-1 to TRBJ2-7; D gene uncertain. CDR1 is SGHRS, CDR2 YFSETQ, per germline. Trimming pared 0 bases from V and 6 bases from J, leaving 4 bases between. The CDR3 is 11 amino acids. Written as DNA, the CDR3 is TGCGCCAGCAGCTTGGGGCTCGAGCAGTACTTC. As protein: CASSLGLEQYF. The variable domain in full, with the rest retrieved from reference TRBV5-1 and TRBJ2-7, is KAGVTQTPRYLIKTRGQQVTLSCSPISGHRSVSWYQQTPGQGLQFLFEYFSETQRNKGNFPGRFSGRQFSNSRSEMNVSTLELGDSALYLCASSLGLEQYFGPGTRLTVT.